This T cell receptor beta chain was captured by sequencing in a study of CD8 T cells in ankylosing spondylitis. Study results and caveats: Some of these motif variants have turned up before, in reports on reactive arthritis synovial fluid and blood. Disease-linked clones reportedly concentrated significantly in matched ankylosing spondylitis synovial fluid.

Looked up from germline, CDR1 is SGHRS and CDR2 is YFSETQ. The J segment lost 2 bases and the V segment lost 4 bases, leaving 8 bases of the junction unmatched. The CDR3 is made up of 15 amino acids. Making use of molecular barcodes, quantitative 5'-RACE generated TCR beta libraries. MiXCR, applied by TCRdb to the 5' RACE reads, yields one record per CDR3 protein. The sample yields some 250,000 distinct CDR3 sequences, about 9.1% seen once. The sample holds many counts of this clonotype. Antigen unknown. The sequencing sample was made of blood, either unsorted or a sorted T cell fraction (not recorded which). The clonotype originates from a male donor with ankylosing spondylitis or in good health (not recorded which). The genes are TRBV5-1 and TRBJ1-2, with 7 bases identical to TRBD1. DNA of the CDR3: TGCGCCAGCAGCCTGCGACCGGGACAGAACTATGGCTACACCTTC. Its protein product is CASSLRPGQNYGYTF.